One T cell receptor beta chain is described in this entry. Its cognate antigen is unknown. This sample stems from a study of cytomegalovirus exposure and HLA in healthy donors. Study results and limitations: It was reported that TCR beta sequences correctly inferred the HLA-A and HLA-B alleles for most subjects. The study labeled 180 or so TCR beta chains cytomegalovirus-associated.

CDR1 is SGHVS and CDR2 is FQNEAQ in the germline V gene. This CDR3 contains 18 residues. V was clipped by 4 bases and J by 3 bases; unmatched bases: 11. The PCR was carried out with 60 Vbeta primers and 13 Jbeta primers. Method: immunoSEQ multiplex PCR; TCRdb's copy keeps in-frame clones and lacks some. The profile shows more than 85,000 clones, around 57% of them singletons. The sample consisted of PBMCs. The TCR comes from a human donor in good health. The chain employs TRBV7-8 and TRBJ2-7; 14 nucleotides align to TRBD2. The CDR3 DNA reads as TGTGCCAGCAGCTCATCCGGGACTAGCGGGAGTGAGAACTACGAGCAGTACTTC. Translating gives CASSSSGTSGSENYEQYF.